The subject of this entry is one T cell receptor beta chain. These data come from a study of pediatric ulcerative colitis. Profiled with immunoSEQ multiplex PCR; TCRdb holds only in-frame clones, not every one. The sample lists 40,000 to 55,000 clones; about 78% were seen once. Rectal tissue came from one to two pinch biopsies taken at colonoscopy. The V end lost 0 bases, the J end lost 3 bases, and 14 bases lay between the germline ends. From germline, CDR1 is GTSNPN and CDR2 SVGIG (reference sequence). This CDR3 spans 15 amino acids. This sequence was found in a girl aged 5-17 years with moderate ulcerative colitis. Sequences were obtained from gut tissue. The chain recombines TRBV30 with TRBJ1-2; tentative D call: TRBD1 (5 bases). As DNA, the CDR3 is TGTGCCTGGAGTGTACCCGGGGCAATATACTATGGCTACACCTTC. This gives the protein CAWSVPGAIYYGYTF. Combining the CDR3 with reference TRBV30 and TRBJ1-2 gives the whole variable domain SQTIHQWPATLVQPVGSPLSLECTVEGTSNPNLYWYRQAAGRGLQLLFYSVGIGQISSEVPQNLSASRPQDRQFILSSKKLLLSDSGFYLCAWSVPGAIYYGYTFGSGTRLTVV.